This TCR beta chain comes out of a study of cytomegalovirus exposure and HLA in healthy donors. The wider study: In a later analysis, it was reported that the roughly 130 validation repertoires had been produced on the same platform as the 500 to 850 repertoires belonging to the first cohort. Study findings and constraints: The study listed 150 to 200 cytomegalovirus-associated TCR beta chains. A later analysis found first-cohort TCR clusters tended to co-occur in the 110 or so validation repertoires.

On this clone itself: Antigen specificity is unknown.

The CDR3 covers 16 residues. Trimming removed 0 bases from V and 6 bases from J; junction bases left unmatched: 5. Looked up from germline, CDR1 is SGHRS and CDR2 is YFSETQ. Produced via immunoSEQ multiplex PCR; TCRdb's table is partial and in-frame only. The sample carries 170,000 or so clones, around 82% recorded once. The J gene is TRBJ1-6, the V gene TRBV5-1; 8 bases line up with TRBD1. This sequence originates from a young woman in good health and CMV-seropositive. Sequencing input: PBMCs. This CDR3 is CASSLGPGGSNSPLHF. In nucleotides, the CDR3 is TGCGCCAGCAGCTTGGGGCCAGGGGGCTCTAATTCACCCCTCCACTTT.